This T cell receptor beta chain was captured by sequencing in a study of blood T cell repertoires in COVID-19. Assay used: immunoSEQ multiplex PCR; TCRdb lists only in-frame clones, some missing. The table lists about 37,000 clones, roughly 86% of them singletons. This TCR came from a man between 65 and 85 years old with acute or convalescent COVID-19. The source material was peripheral blood.

CDR3 protein: CASSLGSGEAHYLLHF. The CDR3 nucleotides are TGTGCCAGCAGCTTGGGGAGCGGTGAAGCTCATTATCTCCTCCACTTT. The chain combines TRBV5-6 with TRBJ1-6; D is uncertain. The CDR3 runs to 16 residues. V was pared by 0 bases and J by 15 bases, with 22 bases between. Germline CDR1 and CDR2: SGHDT and YYEEEE.